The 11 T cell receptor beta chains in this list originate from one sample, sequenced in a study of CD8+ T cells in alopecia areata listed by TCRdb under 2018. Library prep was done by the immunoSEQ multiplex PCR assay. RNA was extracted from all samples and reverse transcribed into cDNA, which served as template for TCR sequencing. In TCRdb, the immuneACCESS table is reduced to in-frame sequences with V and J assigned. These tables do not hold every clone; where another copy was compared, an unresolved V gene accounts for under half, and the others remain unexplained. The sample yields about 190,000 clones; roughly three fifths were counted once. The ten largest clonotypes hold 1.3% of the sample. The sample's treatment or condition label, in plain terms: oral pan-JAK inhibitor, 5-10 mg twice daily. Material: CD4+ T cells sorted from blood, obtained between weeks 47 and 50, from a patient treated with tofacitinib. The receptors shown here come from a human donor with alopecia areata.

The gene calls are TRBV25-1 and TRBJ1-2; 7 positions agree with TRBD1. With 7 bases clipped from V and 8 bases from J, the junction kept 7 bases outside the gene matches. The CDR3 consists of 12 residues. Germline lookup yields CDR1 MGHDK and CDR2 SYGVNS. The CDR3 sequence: CASTPGGYGYTF. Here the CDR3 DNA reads TGTGCCAGCACGCCAGGGGGGTACGGCTACACCTTC.

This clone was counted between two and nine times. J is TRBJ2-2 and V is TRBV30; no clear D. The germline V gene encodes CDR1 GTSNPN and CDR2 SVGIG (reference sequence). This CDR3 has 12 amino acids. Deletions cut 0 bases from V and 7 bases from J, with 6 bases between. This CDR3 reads CAWSVRVGELFF. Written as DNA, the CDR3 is TGTGCCTGGAGTGTACGGGTCGGGGAGCTGTTTTTT.

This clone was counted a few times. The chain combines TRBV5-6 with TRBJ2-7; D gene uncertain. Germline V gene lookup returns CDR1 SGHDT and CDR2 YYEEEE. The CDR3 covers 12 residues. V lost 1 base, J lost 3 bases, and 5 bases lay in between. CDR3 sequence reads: CASSLTSYEQYF. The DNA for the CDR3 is TGTGCCAGCAGCTTGACAAGCTACGAGCAGTACTTC.

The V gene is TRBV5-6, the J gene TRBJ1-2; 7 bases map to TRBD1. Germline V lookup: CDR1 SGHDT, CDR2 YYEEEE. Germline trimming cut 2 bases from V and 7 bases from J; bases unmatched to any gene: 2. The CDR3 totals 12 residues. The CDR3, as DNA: TGTGCCAGCAGCTTTGGGGACAGTGGCTACACCTTC. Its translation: CASSFGDSGYTF.

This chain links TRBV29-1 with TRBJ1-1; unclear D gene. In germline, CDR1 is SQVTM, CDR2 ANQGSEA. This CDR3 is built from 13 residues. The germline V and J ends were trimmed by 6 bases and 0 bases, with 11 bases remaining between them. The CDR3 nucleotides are TGCAGCGTCGCGACCTGGCTGAACACTGAAGCTTTCTTT. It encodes CSVATWLNTEAFF. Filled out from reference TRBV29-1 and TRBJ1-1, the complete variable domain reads SAVISQKPSRDICQRGTSLTIQCQVDSQVTMMFWYRQQPGQSLTLIATANQGSEATYESGFVIDKFPISRPNLTFSTLTVSNMSPEDSSIYLCSVATWLNTEAFFGQGTRLTVV.

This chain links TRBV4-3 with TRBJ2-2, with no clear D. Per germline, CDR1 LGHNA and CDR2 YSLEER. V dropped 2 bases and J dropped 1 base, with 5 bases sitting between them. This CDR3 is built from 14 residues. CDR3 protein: CASSQSRNTGELFF. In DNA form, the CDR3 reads TGCGCCAGCAGCCAATCCCGGAACACCGGGGAGCTGTTTTTT.

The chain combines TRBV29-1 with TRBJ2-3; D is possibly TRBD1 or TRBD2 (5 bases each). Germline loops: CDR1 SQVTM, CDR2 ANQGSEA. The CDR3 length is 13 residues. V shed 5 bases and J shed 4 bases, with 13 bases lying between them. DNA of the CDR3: TGCAGCGTTTGGGACGGGACGCCAGATACGCAGTATTTT. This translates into CSVWDGTPDTQYF.

CDR3 coding DNA: TGTGCCACCAGCACGGGACAGGGGGCCCCTGAAGCTTTCTTT. Translating gives CATSTGQGAPEAFF. The V call is TRBV15, the J call TRBJ1-1; TRBD1 aligns across 12 bases. CDR3 size: 14 residues. With V trimmed by 4 bases and J by 6 bases, 3 bases remained unmatched. The germline V gene encodes CDR1 LNHNV and CDR2 YYDKDF (reference sequence).

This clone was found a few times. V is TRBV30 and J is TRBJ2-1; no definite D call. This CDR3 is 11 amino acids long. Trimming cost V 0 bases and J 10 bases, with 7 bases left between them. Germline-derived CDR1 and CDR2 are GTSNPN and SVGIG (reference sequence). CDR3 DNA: TGTGCCTGGAGTGTTCAGCAGGAGCAGTTCTTC. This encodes CAWSVQQEQFF. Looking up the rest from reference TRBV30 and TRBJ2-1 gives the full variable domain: SQTIHQWPATLVQPVGSPLSLECTVEGTSNPNLYWYRQAAGRGLQLLFYSVGIGQISSEVPQNLSASRPQDRQFILSSKKLLLSDSGFYLCAWSVQQEQFFGPGTRLTVL.

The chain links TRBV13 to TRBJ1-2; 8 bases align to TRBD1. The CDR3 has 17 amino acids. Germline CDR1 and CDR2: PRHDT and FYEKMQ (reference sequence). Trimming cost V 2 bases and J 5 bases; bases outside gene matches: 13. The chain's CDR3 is CASSLTSSRDRKYGYTF. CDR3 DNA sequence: TGTGCCAGCAGCTTAACCTCCTCCCGGGACAGGAAGTATGGCTACACCTTC.

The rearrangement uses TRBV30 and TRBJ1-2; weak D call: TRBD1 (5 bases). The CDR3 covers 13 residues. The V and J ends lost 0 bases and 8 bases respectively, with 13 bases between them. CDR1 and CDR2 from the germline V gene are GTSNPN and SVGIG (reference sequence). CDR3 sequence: CAWSVQVVLGYTF. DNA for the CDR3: TGTGCCTGGAGTGTACAGGTGGTTTTAGGCTACACCTTC.